This T cell receptor (beta chain) was sequenced for a study of blood T cell repertoires in COVID-19. Some clones are missing from TCRdb's copy, which holds only in-frame ones; the method was immunoSEQ multiplex PCR. Among about 380,000 clones listed, 85% were seen once. Germline V CDR1 and CDR2: LGHNA, YNFKEQ. Trimming cost V 2 bases and J 3 bases, with 8 bases left between them. This CDR3 region has 13 residues. The clonotype was recovered from a woman between 18 and 30 years old with acute or convalescent COVID-19. The material sequenced was peripheral blood. The rearrangement links TRBV4-2 to TRBJ2-7; no firm D call. The DNA for the CDR3 is TGTGCCAGCAGCCAAACCAGCGACTACGAGCAGTACTTC. As protein: CASSQTSDYEQYF.